The 32 T cell receptor beta chains reported below all come from one sample, sequenced in a study of human T cells and chemical hapten exposure (dated by TCRdb to 2020 to 2023). The library was produced with 5' RACE. Sequenced using an Illumina MiSeq. TCRdb reran the public reads through fastp at Q25 and MiXCR, keeping productive beta chains. One record per CDR3 amino acid sequence lists the most common genes and DNA. The table for this sample lists tens of thousands of distinct CDR3 sequences; roughly 8% of them were counted only once. The biggest ten clones account for approximately 2.3% of the sample. Total RNA was extracted from unfractionated whole blood that had been collected in Tempus Blood RNA tubes. All receptors come from a male donor in good health.

There are many counts of this clonotype. The rearrangement uses TRBV7-3 and TRBJ1-6, with TRBD1 matching over 7 bases. Trimming took 3 bases from V and 8 from J; bases not matched to a gene: 4. The CDR3 extends over 14 amino acids. Germline assignment: CDR1 SGHTA and CDR2 FQGTGA. This CDR3 is CASSLTGIDSPLHF. The CDR3 bases are TGTGCCAGCAGCTTGACAGGGATTGATTCACCCCTCCACTTT.

The gene calls are TRBV6-5 and TRBJ2-3; D possibly matches TRBD1 or TRBD2 (5 bases each). Germline-derived CDR1 and CDR2 are MNHEY and SVGAGI. Between the trimmed V and J ends, which lost 5 bases and 5 bases, there was a span of 14 bases. The CDR3 has 14 amino acids. The CDR3 region is CASSPRDPEDTQYF. The CDR3 DNA reads TGTGCCAGCAGTCCCCGGGACCCAGAAGATACGCAGTATTTT.

This rearrangement joins TRBV9 to TRBJ1-2; 7 bases line up with TRBD1. V lost 4 bases, J lost 4 bases, and 10 bases stayed unmatched. Germline CDR1 is SGDLS and CDR2 is YYNGEE. This CDR3 has 15 amino acids. CDR3 DNA sequence: TGTGCCAGCAGCCCCAGGGACAGAGCTACCTATGGCTACACCTTC. This sequence encodes CASSPRDRATYGYTF. The full variable domain, rest sourced from reference TRBV9 and TRBJ1-2, is DSGVTQTPKHLITATGQRVTLRCSPRSGDLSVYWYQQSLDQGLQFLIQYYNGEERAKGNILERFSAQQFPDLHSELNLSSLELGDSALYFCASSPRDRATYGYTFGSGTRLTVV.

The chain carries TRBV20-1 and TRBJ2-7, with 7 nucleotides matching TRBD2. The CDR3 spans 13 residues. The germline gives CDR1 DFQATT, CDR2 SNEGSKA (reference sequence). With V trimmed by 6 bases and J by 0 bases, 5 bases remained unmatched. This CDR3 reads CSAPSGNSYEQYF. CDR3 DNA: TGCAGTGCCCCTAGCGGAAACTCCTACGAGCAGTACTTC.

This clonotype was seen a handful of times. The chain joins TRBV12-5 to TRBJ1-3, with no clear D. Germline values: CDR1 LGHNT, CDR2 FRNRAP. The CDR3 spans 15 residues. V was cut by 0 bases and J by 0 bases, with 6 bases left in between. DNA of the CDR3: TGTGCTAGTGGTTTGGTTGGACTCTCTGGAAACACCATATATTTT. Residues: CASGLVGLSGNTIYF. The full variable domain, its missing parts supplied by reference TRBV12-5 and TRBJ1-3, is DARVTQTPRHKVTEMGQEVTMRCQPILGHNTVFWYRQTMMQGLELLAYFRNRAPLDDSGMPKDRFSAEMPDATLATLKIQPSEPRDSAVYFCASGLVGLSGNTIYFGEGSWLTVV.

Remarks on this clonotype: A single base separates this from a much larger clone, so it may be a read error. This sequence joins TRBV10-3 and TRBJ2-1, with 8 positions matching TRBD1. The length of the CDR3 is 14 residues. The V gene's germline CDR1 is ENHRY and CDR2 SYGVKD. As DNA, the CDR3 is TGTGCCATCACTACAGACAGGGGCCACAATGAGCAGATCTTC. Translating gives CAITTDRGHNEQIF.

CDR3 nucleotides: TGTGCCAGCAGCCAGGACTCTTCGGGAGGGCCCCAGCATTTT. Translating gives CASSQDSSGGPQHF. The chain combines TRBV5-6 with TRBJ1-5; D not certain. This CDR3 has 14 amino acids. V was shortened by 4 bases and J by 9 bases, with 17 bases between the two germline ends. Per the germline V gene, CDR1 is SGHDT and CDR2 is YYEEEE.

The chain carries TRBV14 and TRBJ2-7, with no clear D. CDR1 and CDR2 from the germline V gene are SGHDN and FVKESK. The length of the CDR3 is 12 residues. Trimming pared 1 base from V and 8 bases from J, leaving 9 bases between. The CDR3 here is CASSQAVGKQYF. The CDR3 DNA follows: TGTGCCAGCAGCCAAGCGGTGGGCAAGCAGTACTTC.

A few counts support this clonotype. V and J are TRBV20-1 and TRBJ1-1; possibly TRBD1 for D (6 bases). The germline CDR1 and CDR2 sequences are DFQATT and SNEGSKA (reference sequence). V was clipped by 6 bases and J by 5 bases, with 19 bases between them. The CDR3 has 14 amino acids. The CDR3 here is CSAPTGASRTEAFF. The CDR3 DNA follows: TGCAGTGCCCCCACGGGGGCGTCGCGGACTGAAGCTTTCTTT.

This clonotype has just a few counts. The chain has TRBV20-1 and TRBJ1-2, with no clear D. V shed 3 bases and J shed 3 bases, with 11 bases lying between them. This CDR3 region has 13 residues. The germline CDR1 and CDR2 sequences are DFQATT and SNEGSKA (reference sequence). The CDR3 sequence is CSAREVGDYGYTF. The CDR3 DNA is TGCAGTGCTAGGGAGGTGGGAGACTATGGCTACACCTTC.

There are many counts of this clonotype. The chain joins TRBV2 to TRBJ1-1; perhaps TRBD1 as D (6 bases). Germline V gives CDR1 SNHLY, CDR2 FYNNEI. The CDR3 extends over 13 amino acids. Trimming removed 8 bases at V and 5 bases at J, with 15 bases between. The CDR3 loop is CASWAGAQTEAFF. The CDR3 DNA follows: TGTGCCAGCTGGGCGGGGGCGCAGACTGAAGCTTTCTTT.

This clonotype has only a few counts. The chain uses TRBV5-1 and TRBJ2-1, with 8 bases fitting TRBD1. Germline CDR1 is SGHRS and CDR2 is YFSETQ. The J segment lost 8 bases and the V segment lost 0 bases, leaving 13 bases of the junction unmatched. The length of the CDR3 is 17 residues. CDR3 amino acids: CASSLETGVAQQHEQFF. The CDR3 DNA follows: TGCGCCAGCAGCTTGGAGACAGGGGTTGCCCAACAGCATGAGCAGTTCTTC.

This clonotype was seen only a few times. This chain uses TRBV6-6 with TRBJ1-6; D gene unclear. Germline CDR1 and CDR2: MNHNY and SVGAGI (reference sequence). This CDR3 region has 16 residues. V lost 7 bases to trimming and J lost 0 bases, with 13 bases between them. In DNA, the CDR3 is TGTGCCAGCATAGCGGGCAGCCTCTCCTATAATTCACCCCTCCACTTT. It translates to CASIAGSLSYNSPLHF.

The CDR3 bases are TGTGCCAGCAGTTATGGGACTGGTGCGAACACCGGGGAGCTGTTTTTT. Translating it yields CASSYGTGANTGELFF. The chain links TRBV27 to TRBJ2-2, with D tentatively TRBD2 (6 bases). Germline CDR1 and CDR2: MNHEY and SMNVEV (reference sequence). The CDR3 length is 16 residues. V was pared by 4 bases and J by 0 bases, with 12 bases between.

There are a few counts of this clonotype. The V gene is TRBV6-2 or TRBV6-3, the J gene TRBJ2-1, with TRBD1 matching 11 bases. The CDR3 contains 15 residues. V lost 6 bases to trimming and J lost 7 bases; unmatched junction nucleotides: 8. CDR1 and CDR2 (germline): MNHEY, SVGEGT. The CDR3 loop is CASRRTGGIKNEQFF. CDR3 in DNA: TGTGCCAGCAGACGGACAGGGGGCATTAAAAATGAGCAGTTCTTC.

This clonotype was seen repeatedly, ten times or more. The rearrangement uses TRBV7-2 and TRBJ2-3; 14 nucleotides agree with TRBD2. This CDR3 region has 16 residues. The ends lost 5 bases at V and 2 bases at J; junction bases unmatched: 3. Germline CDR1 reads SGHTA; CDR2 reads FQGNSA. The DNA of the CDR3 is TGTGCCAGCAGCCTGGGACTAGCGGGGGTCACAGATACGCAGTATTTT. Protein sequence: CASSLGLAGVTDTQYF. Full variable domain (remainder filled in from reference TRBV7-2 and TRBJ2-3): GAGVSQSPSNKVTEKGKDVELRCDPISGHTALYWYRQSLGQGLEFLIYFQGNSAPDKSGLPSDRFSAERTGGSVSTLTIQRTQQEDSAVYLCASSLGLAGVTDTQYFGPGTRLTVL.

This clonotype has more than one count but fewer than ten. V gene TRBV10-3 combines with J gene TRBJ2-3; D is possibly TRBD1 or TRBD2 (5 bases each). From germline, CDR1 is ENHRY and CDR2 SYGVKD. This CDR3 comprises 12 residues. V shed 10 bases and J shed 0 bases, with 8 bases lying between them. This CDR3 is CATRDSTDTQYF. For the CDR3, the DNA is TGTGCCACTCGGGACAGCACAGATACGCAGTATTTT.

This clonotype was seen at least ten times. V usage is TRBV6-5 and J usage is TRBJ2-7; TRBD1 matches 8 bases. V shed 6 bases and J 5 bases; nucleotides not matched to a gene: 6. Germline CDR1 reads MNHEY; CDR2 reads SVGAGI. The CDR3 consists of 13 residues. DNA of the CDR3: TGTGCCAGCAGGCCGGGACAGGTCAACGAGCAGTACTTC. Translation gives CASRPGQVNEQYF.

The chain couples TRBV5-1 to TRBJ1-1, with D maybe TRBD1 (6 bases). This CDR3 spans 13 amino acids. Germline assignment: CDR1 SGHRS and CDR2 YFSETQ. Trimming pared 5 bases from V and 2 bases from J, leaving 10 bases between. CDR3 in amino acids: CASRQGYNTEAFF. Written as DNA, the CDR3 is TGCGCCAGCAGGCAGGGGTATAACACTGAAGCTTTCTTT.

In this sample, this clonotype turned up a few times. The chain employs TRBV12-3 or TRBV12-4 and TRBJ2-7; D is unclear. V gave up 1 base and J gave up 2 bases, with 9 bases separating them. The CDR3 sequence is 14 residues long. CDR3 nucleotides: TGTGCCAGCAGTTTAGGGGGATTAGCCTACGAGCAGTACTTC. It yields the protein CASSLGGLAYEQYF.

J is TRBJ2-2 and V is TRBV29-1, with a possible D match to TRBD1 (6 bases). Germline CDR1 reads SQVTM; CDR2 reads ANQGSEA. Trimming cost V 7 bases and J 2 bases, with 11 bases left between them. This CDR3 spans 13 amino acids. Here the CDR3 reads CSGWTANTGELFF. CDR3 nucleotides: TGCAGCGGTTGGACAGCCAACACCGGGGAGCTGTTTTTT.

The sample holds a few counts of this clonotype. The chain employs TRBV6-5 and TRBJ2-1; 8 bases are shared with TRBD1. The V gene's germline CDR1 is MNHEY and CDR2 SVGAGI. The CDR3 spans 11 residues. The V segment lost 6 bases and the J segment 9 bases; nucleotides outside the gene matches: 1. Written as DNA, the CDR3 is TGTGCCAGCAGGGGACAGGTTGAGCAGTTCTTC. Its translation: CASRGQVEQFF.

In this sample, this clonotype turned up a few times. CDR3 residues: CASSPSQQGAEAFF. The CDR3 nucleotides are TGTGCCAGCAGCCCATCGCAACAGGGGGCTGAAGCTTTCTTT. The chain is built from TRBV7-9 and TRBJ1-1; 8 bases agree with TRBD1. Germline-derived CDR1 and CDR2 are SEHNR and FQNEAQ (reference sequence). CDR3 length: 14 residues. The V gene end was trimmed by 5 bases and the J gene end by 6 bases; junction bases not matched to a gene: 8.

This clonotype was seen ten or more times. DNA for the CDR3: TGTGCCAGCAGCTTAGCCCGGGACAGGGCTCCTATTAGCTCCTACAATGAGCAGTTCTTC. Residues: CASSLARDRAPISSYNEQFF. The genes are TRBV7-2 and TRBJ2-1; TRBD1 agrees at 9 bases. Germline V lookup: CDR1 SGHTA, CDR2 FQGNSA. V shed 0 bases and J 0 bases; nucleotides not matched to a gene: 12. CDR3 length: 20 amino acids.

Turning to this clonotype: A clone one base away is much larger, so this may be a read error. The J gene is TRBJ1-2, the V gene TRBV11-2, with D perhaps TRBD1 (5 bases). This CDR3 is 15 amino acids long. V lost 0 bases to trimming and J lost 2 bases, with 10 bases between them. Germline V gene data show CDR1 as SGHAT and CDR2 as FQNNGV. The CDR3 sequence is CASSLELPGNYGYTF. CDR3 DNA sequence: TGTGCCAGCAGCTTAGAGTTGCCAGGGAACTATGGCTACACCTTC.

This chain links TRBV19 with TRBJ1-5; D is ambiguous. This CDR3 has 14 residues. V was cut by 3 bases and J by 5 bases, with 11 bases left in between. Germline V gene sequence: CDR1 LNHDA, CDR2 SQIVND (reference sequence). CDR3 loop: CASSMEDVYQPQHF. CDR3 nucleotides: TGTGCCAGTAGTATGGAGGACGTCTATCAGCCCCAGCATTTT.

This clonotype occurred many times. This may stem from a read error, because a much larger clone lies one nucleotide away. The genes are TRBV28 and TRBJ2-3; 8 positions match TRBD2. This CDR3 is built from 14 residues. Germline-derived CDR1 and CDR2 are MDHEN and SYDVKM. Germline trimming cut 3 bases from V and 10 bases from J; bases unmatched to any gene: 9. The CDR3 loop reads CASSFFHRAGAQYF. Here the CDR3 DNA reads TGTGCCAGCAGTTTCTTCCATCGAGCGGGGGCGCAGTATTTT. Drawing the rest from reference TRBV28 and TRBJ2-3, the complete variable domain is DVKVTQSSRYLVKRTGEKVFLECVQDMDHENMFWYRQDPGLGLRLIYFSYDVKMKEKGDIPEGYSVSREKKERFSLILESASTNQTSMYLCASSFFHRAGAQYFGPGTRLTVL.

With regard to this clonotype: Compared with germline, one end of the junction differs, possibly owing to a read error. The chain joins TRBV27 to TRBJ1-5; 7 bases are a match to TRBD1. The germline V gene has CDR1 MNHEY and CDR2 SMNVEV (reference sequence). The CDR3 totals 14 residues. The CDR3 is CTSSFLTGRQPQHF. The CDR3 nucleotides are TGCACCAGCAGTTTCCTGACAGGGAGACAGCCCCAGCATTTT.

This chain links TRBV20-1 with TRBJ2-3, with 13 bases matching TRBD2. The V gene's germline CDR1 is DFQATT and CDR2 SNEGSKA (reference sequence). The CDR3 extends over 16 amino acids. Trimming took 0 bases from V and 4 from J; bases not matched to a gene: 4. The CDR3 loop reads CSAREKLAGGADTQYF. The CDR3 bases are TGCAGTGCTAGAGAGAAACTAGCGGGGGGGGCAGATACGCAGTATTTT.

This chain links TRBV12-3 or TRBV12-4 with TRBJ2-7; 10 positions agree with TRBD1. The CDR3 covers 15 residues. Losses at the gene ends were 6 bases for V and 2 bases for J; bases not matched to a gene: 7. CDR3 nucleotides: TGTGCCAGCAGCTCCGGGACAGGGGTTACCTACGAGCAGTACTTC. Its translation: CASSSGTGVTYEQYF.

This clonotype was seen many times. The J gene is TRBJ2-2, the V gene TRBV2; 11 bases are a match to TRBD2. Germline lookup yields CDR1 SNHLY and CDR2 FYNNEI. The CDR3 runs to 15 residues. Germline trimming cut 7 bases from V and 6 bases from J; bases unmatched to any gene: 7. For the CDR3, the DNA is TGTGCCAGCATCGGGCTAGCGGGAGGCCCCGGGGAGCTGTTTTTT. Amino acids: CASIGLAGGPGELFF.

The rearrangement links TRBV12-3 or TRBV12-4 to TRBJ1-1; 9 bases fit TRBD1. This CDR3 has 14 amino acids. Trimming took 4 bases from V and 5 from J; bases not matched to a gene: 5. This CDR3 is CASSSGTGWTEAFF. DNA for the CDR3: TGTGCCAGCAGTTCCGGGACAGGGTGGACTGAAGCTTTCTTT.